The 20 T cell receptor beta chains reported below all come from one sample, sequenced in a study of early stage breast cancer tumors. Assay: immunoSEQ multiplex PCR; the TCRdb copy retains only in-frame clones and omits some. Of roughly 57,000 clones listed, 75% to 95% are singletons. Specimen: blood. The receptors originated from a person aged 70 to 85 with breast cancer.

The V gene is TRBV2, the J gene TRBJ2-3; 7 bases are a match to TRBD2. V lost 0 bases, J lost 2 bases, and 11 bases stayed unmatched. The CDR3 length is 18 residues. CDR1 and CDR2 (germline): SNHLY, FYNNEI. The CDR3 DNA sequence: TGTGCCAGCAGTGAAGCTATTATATCGGGGGGATACACAGATACGCAGTATTTT. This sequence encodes CASSEAIISGGYTDTQYF.

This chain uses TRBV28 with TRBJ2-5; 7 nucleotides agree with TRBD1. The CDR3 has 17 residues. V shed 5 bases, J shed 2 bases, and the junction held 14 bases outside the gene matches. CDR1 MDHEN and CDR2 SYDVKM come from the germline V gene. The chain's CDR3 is CASSGPGQGVPQETQYF. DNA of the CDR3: TGTGCCAGCAGTGGCCCTGGGCAGGGGGTACCACAAGAGACCCAGTACTTC.

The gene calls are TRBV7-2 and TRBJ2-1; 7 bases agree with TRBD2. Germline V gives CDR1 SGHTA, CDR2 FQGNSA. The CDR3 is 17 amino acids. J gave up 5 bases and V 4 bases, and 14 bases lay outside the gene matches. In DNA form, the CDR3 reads TGTGCCAGCAGCTCCACAGCGGGGACGTTTATTAACAATGAGCAGTTCTTC. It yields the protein CASSSTAGTFINNEQFF.

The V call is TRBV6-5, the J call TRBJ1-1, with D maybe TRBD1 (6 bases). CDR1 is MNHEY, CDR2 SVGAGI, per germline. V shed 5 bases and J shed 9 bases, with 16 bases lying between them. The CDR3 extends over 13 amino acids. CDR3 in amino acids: CASSLDSREQAFF. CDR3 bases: TGTGCCAGCAGTCTGGACAGCCGTGAGCAAGCTTTCTTT.

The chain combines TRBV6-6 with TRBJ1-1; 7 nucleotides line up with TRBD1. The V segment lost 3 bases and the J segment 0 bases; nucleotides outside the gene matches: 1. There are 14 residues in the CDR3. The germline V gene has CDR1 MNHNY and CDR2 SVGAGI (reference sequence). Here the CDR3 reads CASSYTGVNTEAFF. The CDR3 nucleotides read TGTGCCAGCAGTTATACAGGGGTGAACACTGAAGCTTTCTTT.

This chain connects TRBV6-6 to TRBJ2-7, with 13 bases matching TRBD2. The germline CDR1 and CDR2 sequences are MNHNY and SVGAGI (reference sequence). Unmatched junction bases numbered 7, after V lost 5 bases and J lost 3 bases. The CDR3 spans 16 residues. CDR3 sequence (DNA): TGTGCCAGCAGTCCTCCTGGGACTAGCGGGAACTACGAGCAGTACTTC. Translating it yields CASSPPGTSGNYEQYF.

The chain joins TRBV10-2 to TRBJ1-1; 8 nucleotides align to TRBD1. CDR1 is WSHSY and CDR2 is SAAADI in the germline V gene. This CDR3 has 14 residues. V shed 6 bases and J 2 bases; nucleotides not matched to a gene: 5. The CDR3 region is CASRDRERNTEAFF. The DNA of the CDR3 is TGCGCCAGCAGGGACAGGGAACGAAACACTGAAGCTTTCTTT.

The CDR3 sequence is CASSLALYKRIQYF. In DNA form, the CDR3 reads TGCGCCAGCAGCCTAGCCCTTTATAAGCGCATTCAGTACTTC. The rearrangement links TRBV5-1 to TRBJ2-4, with a weak D call TRBD2 (5 bases). The CDR3 length is 14 residues. V was trimmed by 4 bases and J by 9 bases, leaving 17 bases between them. The V gene's germline CDR1 is SGHRS and CDR2 YFSETQ.

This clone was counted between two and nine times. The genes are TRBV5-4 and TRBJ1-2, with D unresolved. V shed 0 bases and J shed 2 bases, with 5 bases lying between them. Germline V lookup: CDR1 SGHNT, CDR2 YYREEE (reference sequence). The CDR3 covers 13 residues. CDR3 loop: CASSLAGNYGYTF. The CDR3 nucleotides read TGTGCCAGCAGCTTGGCCGGGAACTATGGCTACACCTTC.

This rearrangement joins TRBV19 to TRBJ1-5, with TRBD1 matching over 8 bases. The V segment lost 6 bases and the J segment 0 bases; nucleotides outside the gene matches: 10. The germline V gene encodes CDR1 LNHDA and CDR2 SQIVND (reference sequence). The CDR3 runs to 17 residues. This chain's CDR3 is CASSPTTGVNSNQPQHF. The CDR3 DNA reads TGTGCCAGTAGCCCAACGACAGGGGTTAATAGCAATCAGCCCCAGCATTTT.

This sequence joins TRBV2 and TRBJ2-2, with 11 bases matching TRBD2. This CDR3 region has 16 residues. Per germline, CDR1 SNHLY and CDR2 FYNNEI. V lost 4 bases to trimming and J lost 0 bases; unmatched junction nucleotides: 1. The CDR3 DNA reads TGTGCCAGCAGTGCTAGCGGGGGGACGAACACCGGGGAGCTGTTTTTT. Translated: CASSASGGTNTGELFF.

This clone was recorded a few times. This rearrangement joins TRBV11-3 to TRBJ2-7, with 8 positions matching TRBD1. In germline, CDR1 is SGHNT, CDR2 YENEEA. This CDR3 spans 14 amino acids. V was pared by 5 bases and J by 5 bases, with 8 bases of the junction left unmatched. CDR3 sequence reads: CASSPRQGSHEQYF. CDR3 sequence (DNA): TGTGCCAGCAGCCCCCGACAGGGGTCCCACGAGCAGTACTTC.

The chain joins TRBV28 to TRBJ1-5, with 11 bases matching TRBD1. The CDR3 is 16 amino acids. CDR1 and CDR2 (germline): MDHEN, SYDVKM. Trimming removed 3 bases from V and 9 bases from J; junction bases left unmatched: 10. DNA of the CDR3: TGTGCCAGCAGTTTTTTGGGACAGGGGGACGAGTGGCCCCAGCATTTT. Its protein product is CASSFLGQGDEWPQHF.

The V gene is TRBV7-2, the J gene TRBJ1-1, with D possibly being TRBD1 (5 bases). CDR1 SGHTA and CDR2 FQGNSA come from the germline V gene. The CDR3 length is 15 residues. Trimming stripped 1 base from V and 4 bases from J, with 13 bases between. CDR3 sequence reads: CASSLVGSGGTEAFF. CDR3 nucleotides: TGTGCCAGCAGCTTAGTCGGCAGCGGGGGCACTGAAGCTTTCTTT.

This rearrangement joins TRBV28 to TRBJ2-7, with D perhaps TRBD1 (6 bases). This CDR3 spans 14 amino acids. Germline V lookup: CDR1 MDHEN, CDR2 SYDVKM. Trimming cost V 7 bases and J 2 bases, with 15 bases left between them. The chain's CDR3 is CASTQGLRTYEQYF. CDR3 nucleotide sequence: TGTGCCAGCACACAGGGATTAAGGACCTACGAGCAGTACTTC.

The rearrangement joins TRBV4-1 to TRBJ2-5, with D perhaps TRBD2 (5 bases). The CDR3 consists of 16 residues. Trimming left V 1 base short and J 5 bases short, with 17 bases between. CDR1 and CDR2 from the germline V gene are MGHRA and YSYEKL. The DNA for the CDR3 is TGCGCCAGCAGCCAAGGGGCGGTGGGCACGGGGGAGACCCAGTACTTC. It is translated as CASSQGAVGTGETQYF.

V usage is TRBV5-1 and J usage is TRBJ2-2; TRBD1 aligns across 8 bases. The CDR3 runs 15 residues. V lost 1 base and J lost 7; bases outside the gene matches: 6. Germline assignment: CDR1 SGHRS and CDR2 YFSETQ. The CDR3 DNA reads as TGCGCCAGCAGCTTGTCAGGGGGCCTCAGCGGGGAGCTGTTTTTT. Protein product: CASSLSGGLSGELFF.

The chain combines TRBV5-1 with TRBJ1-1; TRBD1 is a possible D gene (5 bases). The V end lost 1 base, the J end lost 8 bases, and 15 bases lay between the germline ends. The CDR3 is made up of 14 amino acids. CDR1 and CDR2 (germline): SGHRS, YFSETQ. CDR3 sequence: CASSLSVQGLEAFF. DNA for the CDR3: TGCGCCAGCAGCTTGTCCGTCCAGGGCCTGGAAGCTTTCTTT.

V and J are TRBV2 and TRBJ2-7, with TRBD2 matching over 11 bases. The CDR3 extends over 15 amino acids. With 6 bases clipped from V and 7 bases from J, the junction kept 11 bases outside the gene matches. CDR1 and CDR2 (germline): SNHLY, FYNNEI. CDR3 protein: CASSLTSGTGVEQYF. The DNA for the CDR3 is TGTGCCAGCAGCTTGACTAGCGGGACGGGCGTAGAGCAGTACTTC.

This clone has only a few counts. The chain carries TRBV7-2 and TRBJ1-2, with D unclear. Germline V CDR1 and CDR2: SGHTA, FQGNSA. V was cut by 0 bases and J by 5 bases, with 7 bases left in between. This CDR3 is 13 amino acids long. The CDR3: CASSLAADYGYTF. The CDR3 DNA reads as TGTGCCAGCAGCTTAGCGGCGGATTATGGCTACACCTTC. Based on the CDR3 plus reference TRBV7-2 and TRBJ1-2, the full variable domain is GAGVSQSPSNKVTEKGKDVELRCDPISGHTALYWYRQSLGQGLEFLIYFQGNSAPDKSGLPSDRFSAERTGGSVSTLTIQRTQQEDSAVYLCASSLAADYGYTFGSGTRLTVV.